This paragraph reports one T cell receptor beta chain. Germline loops: CDR1 SGHVS, CDR2 FNYEAQ. This CDR3 is 13 amino acids long. V gave up 6 bases and J gave up 5 bases, with 13 bases separating them. This entry is derived from a study of neurological immune-mediated disorders. TCRdb fed the 5' RACE reads into MiXCR, producing one record per CDR3 protein. The table records about 66,000 distinct CDR3 sequences, under 3.5% of them present only once. This TCR was recovered from a man aged 35 to 55 with multiple sclerosis. What was sequenced was PBMCs. The chain is built from TRBV7-6 and TRBJ1-1; D is possibly TRBD1 (6 bases). CDR3 DNA: TGTGCCAGCAGAGAACAGGGTGTGACTGAAGCTTTCTTT. Encoded protein: CASREQGVTEAFF.